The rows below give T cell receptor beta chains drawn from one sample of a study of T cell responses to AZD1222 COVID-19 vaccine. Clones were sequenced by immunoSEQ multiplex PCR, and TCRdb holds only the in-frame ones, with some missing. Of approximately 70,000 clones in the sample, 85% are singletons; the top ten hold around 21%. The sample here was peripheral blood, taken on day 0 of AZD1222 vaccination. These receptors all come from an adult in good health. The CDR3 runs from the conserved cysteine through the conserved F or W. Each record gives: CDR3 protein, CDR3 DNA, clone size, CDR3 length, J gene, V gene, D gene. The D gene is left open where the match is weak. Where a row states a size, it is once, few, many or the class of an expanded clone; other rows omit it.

cdr3_aa: CASHRAGGLNQPQHF
cdr3_nt: TGTGCCAGTCACAGGGCGGGGGGCTTGAATCAGCCCCAGCATTTT
clone_size: NA
cdr3_length: 15
j_call: TRBJ1-5
v_call: TRBV19
d_call: NA

cdr3_aa: CASSLSTGANVLTF
cdr3_nt: TGCGCCAGCAGCTTGTCTACTGGGGCCAACGTCCTGACTTTC
clone_size: NA
cdr3_length: 14
j_call: TRBJ2-6
v_call: TRBV5-1
d_call: NA

cdr3_aa: CSVEIPPEEKLFF
cdr3_nt: TGCAGCGTTGAAATCCCTCCCGAGGAAAAACTGTTTTTT
clone_size: NA
cdr3_length: 13
j_call: TRBJ1-4
v_call: TRBV29-1
d_call: NA

cdr3_aa: CASSEPKMNTEAFF
cdr3_nt: TGTGCCAGCAGTGAACCGAAGATGAACACTGAAGCTTTCTTT
clone_size: many
cdr3_length: 14
j_call: TRBJ1-1
v_call: TRBV2
d_call: NA

cdr3_aa: CASSTGPQETQYF
cdr3_nt: TGTGCCAGCAGCACGGGACCTCAAGAGACCCAGTACTTC
clone_size: NA
cdr3_length: 13
j_call: TRBJ2-5
v_call: TRBV5-4
d_call: NA

cdr3_aa: CATSRDRRRVIRSDTEAFF
cdr3_nt: TGTGCCACCAGCAGAGATCGAAGACGGGTCATAAGGTCGGACACTGAAGCTTTCTTT
clone_size: few
cdr3_length: 19
j_call: TRBJ1-1
v_call: TRBV15
d_call: NA

cdr3_aa: CASGSWGADTQYF
cdr3_nt: TGTGCTAGTGGGTCCTGGGGCGCGGATACGCAGTATTTT
clone_size: NA
cdr3_length: 13
j_call: TRBJ2-3
v_call: TRBV12-5
d_call: NA

cdr3_aa: CASSFQGVSGYTF
cdr3_nt: TGTGCCAGCAGTTTCCAGGGTGTCTCTGGCTACACCTTC
clone_size: NA
cdr3_length: 13
j_call: TRBJ1-2
v_call: TRBV6-2/TRBV6-3
d_call: NA

cdr3_aa: CASRPQTGRVNTEAFF
cdr3_nt: TGTGCCAGCAGACCTCAGACAGGGAGGGTGAACACTGAAGCTTTCTTT
clone_size: once
cdr3_length: 16
j_call: TRBJ1-1
v_call: TRBV11-2
d_call: TRBD1

cdr3_aa: CASSRLAGNSLSYNEQFF
cdr3_nt: TGTGCCAGCAGCCGACTAGCGGGGAACAGCCTCTCCTACAATGAGCAGTTCTTC
clone_size: NA
cdr3_length: 18
j_call: TRBJ2-1
v_call: TRBV6-4
d_call: TRBD2

cdr3_aa: CASSYSRGKNTEAFF
cdr3_nt: TGTGCCAGCAGTTACTCGAGGGGTAAGAACACTGAAGCTTTCTTT
clone_size: NA
cdr3_length: 15
j_call: TRBJ1-1
v_call: TRBV6-5
d_call: NA

cdr3_aa: CASSDHWGAAEAFF
cdr3_nt: TGCGCCAGCAGCGATCACTGGGGTGCTGCTGAAGCTTTCTTT
clone_size: NA
cdr3_length: 14
j_call: TRBJ1-1
v_call: TRBV5-1
d_call: NA

cdr3_aa: CASSRGPNNSPLHF
cdr3_nt: TGTGCCAGCAGCAGGGGACCCAATAATTCACCCCTCCACTTT
clone_size: NA
cdr3_length: 14
j_call: TRBJ1-6
v_call: TRBV6-5
d_call: NA

cdr3_aa: CASSIPRGSTEAFF
cdr3_nt: TGTGCCAGTAGTATTCCCAGGGGTAGCACTGAAGCTTTCTTT
clone_size: NA
cdr3_length: 14
j_call: TRBJ1-1
v_call: TRBV19
d_call: NA

cdr3_aa: CASSLGDGTYGYTF
cdr3_nt: TGTGCCAGCAGCTTAGGAGATGGGACTTATGGCTACACCTTC
clone_size: NA
cdr3_length: 14
j_call: TRBJ1-2
v_call: TRBV7-2
d_call: NA

cdr3_aa: CASSRTRTSGFNEQFF
cdr3_nt: TGTGCCAGCAGCCGTACTCGGACTAGCGGGTTCAATGAGCAGTTCTTC
clone_size: NA
cdr3_length: 16
j_call: TRBJ2-1
v_call: TRBV2
d_call: TRBD2

cdr3_aa: CASSPREASPLHF
cdr3_nt: TGTGCCAGCAGCCCTCGGGAGGCTTCACCCCTCCACTTT
clone_size: NA
cdr3_length: 13
j_call: TRBJ1-6
v_call: TRBV3-1/TRBV3-2
d_call: NA

cdr3_aa: CASSQGGTDTEAFF
cdr3_nt: TGCGCCAGCAGCCAAGGGGGGACAGACACTGAAGCTTTCTTT
clone_size: NA
cdr3_length: 14
j_call: TRBJ1-1
v_call: TRBV4-1
d_call: TRBD1

cdr3_aa: CAWIGESGFTGELFF
cdr3_nt: TGTGCCTGGATAGGGGAGTCAGGATTCACCGGGGAGCTGTTTTTT
clone_size: NA
cdr3_length: 15
j_call: TRBJ2-2
v_call: TRBV30
d_call: NA

cdr3_aa: CASSASYEQYF
cdr3_nt: TGTGCCAGCAGTGCTTCGTACGAGCAGTACTTC
clone_size: once
cdr3_length: 11
j_call: TRBJ2-7
v_call: TRBV25-1
d_call: NA

cdr3_aa: CASSQDSTGRNGNTIYF
cdr3_nt: TGTGCCAGCAGCCAAGATTCAACAGGGAGGAATGGAAACACCATATATTTT
clone_size: once
cdr3_length: 17
j_call: TRBJ1-3
v_call: TRBV4-2
d_call: NA

cdr3_aa: CASSFQGAMGTEAFF
cdr3_nt: TGTGCCAGCAGTTTCCAGGGGGCTATGGGCACTGAAGCTTTCTTT
clone_size: few
cdr3_length: 15
j_call: TRBJ1-1
v_call: TRBV27
d_call: TRBD1

cdr3_aa: CASSLDGLAGASETQYF
cdr3_nt: TGCGCCAGCAGCTTGGATGGACTAGCGGGAGCCTCAGAGACCCAGTACTTC
clone_size: NA
cdr3_length: 17
j_call: TRBJ2-5
v_call: TRBV5-1
d_call: TRBD2

cdr3_aa: CAWRNRGFSSGANVLTF
cdr3_nt: TGTGCCTGGAGGAACAGGGGGTTTAGCTCTGGGGCCAACGTCCTGACTTTC
clone_size: NA
cdr3_length: 17
j_call: TRBJ2-6
v_call: TRBV30
d_call: TRBD1

cdr3_aa: CASSSNTGELFF
cdr3_nt: TGTGCCAGCAGTTCGAACACCGGGGAGCTGTTTTTT
clone_size: NA
cdr3_length: 12
j_call: TRBJ2-2
v_call: TRBV12-3/TRBV12-4
d_call: NA

cdr3_aa: CASSEGGLAYEQYF
cdr3_nt: TGTGCCAGCAGTGAGGGGGGACTAGCCTACGAGCAGTACTTC
clone_size: NA
cdr3_length: 14
j_call: TRBJ2-7
v_call: TRBV6-1
d_call: TRBD2

cdr3_aa: CASSKENRPFNYGYTF
cdr3_nt: TGTGCCAGCAGCAAAGAAAACAGGCCCTTTAACTATGGCTACACCTTC
clone_size: NA
cdr3_length: 16
j_call: TRBJ1-2
v_call: TRBV21-1
d_call: NA

cdr3_aa: CASSSTRGAQTQYF
cdr3_nt: TGTGCCAGCAGTTCAACTCGCGGGGCGCAGACCCAGTACTTC
clone_size: NA
cdr3_length: 14
j_call: TRBJ2-5
v_call: TRBV28
d_call: NA

cdr3_aa: CASSLEDGQAYTF
cdr3_nt: TGTGCCAGCAGCTTAGAGGACGGACAAGCCTACACCTTC
clone_size: NA
cdr3_length: 13
j_call: TRBJ1-2
v_call: TRBV7-7
d_call: NA

cdr3_aa: CASSSGETQYF
cdr3_nt: TGTGCCAGCAGCTCTGGAGAGACCCAGTACTTC
clone_size: NA
cdr3_length: 11
j_call: TRBJ2-5
v_call: TRBV7-9
d_call: NA

cdr3_aa: CASRSLHYSTGNTIYF
cdr3_nt: TGTGCCAGCCGATCACTCCACTACTCGACTGGAAACACCATATATTTT
clone_size: NA
cdr3_length: 16
j_call: TRBJ1-3
v_call: TRBV11-2
d_call: NA

cdr3_aa: CATSSQGNLYGYTF
cdr3_nt: TGTGCCACTTCAAGTCAGGGAAACCTCTATGGCTACACCTTC
clone_size: NA
cdr3_length: 14
j_call: TRBJ1-2
v_call: TRBV19
d_call: NA

cdr3_aa: CASSQAGGGVFWRELFF
cdr3_nt: TGTGCCAGCAGCCAAGCAGGGGGAGGGGTTTTTTGGAGGGAGCTGTTTTTT
clone_size: NA
cdr3_length: 17
j_call: TRBJ2-2
v_call: TRBV4-2
d_call: NA

cdr3_aa: CASNGLAGGNEQYF
cdr3_nt: TGTGCCAGCAACGGACTAGCGGGAGGGAACGAGCAGTACTTC
clone_size: NA
cdr3_length: 14
j_call: TRBJ2-7
v_call: TRBV27
d_call: TRBD2

cdr3_aa: CASNLRVTEGYTF
cdr3_nt: TGTGCCAGTAACCTCCGAGTGACAGAAGGCTACACCTTC
clone_size: NA
cdr3_length: 13
j_call: TRBJ1-2
v_call: TRBV19
d_call: NA

cdr3_aa: CASSSQPLPGEQYF
cdr3_nt: TGTGCCAGCAGTTCGCAGCCCCTCCCAGGCGAGCAGTACTTC
clone_size: NA
cdr3_length: 14
j_call: TRBJ2-7
v_call: TRBV6-5
d_call: NA

cdr3_aa: CASRMRTSAFQETQYF
cdr3_nt: TGTGCCAGCAGGATGAGAACGTCGGCATTCCAAGAGACCCAGTACTTC
clone_size: once
cdr3_length: 16
j_call: TRBJ2-5
v_call: TRBV5-5
d_call: NA

cdr3_aa: CASSPGQSPKLFF
cdr3_nt: TGTGCCAGCAGTCCGGGACAGTCCCCAAAACTGTTTTTT
clone_size: NA
cdr3_length: 13
j_call: TRBJ1-4
v_call: TRBV28
d_call: TRBD1

cdr3_aa: CASRKRELSTDTQYF
cdr3_nt: TGTGCCAGCAGGAAGCGGGAGCTCAGCACAGATACGCAGTATTTT
clone_size: NA
cdr3_length: 15
j_call: TRBJ2-3
v_call: TRBV6-5
d_call: TRBD2

cdr3_aa: CASSRRGLAGHDTQYF
cdr3_nt: TGTGCCAGCAGCCGACGCGGACTAGCGGGGCATGATACGCAGTATTTT
clone_size: NA
cdr3_length: 16
j_call: TRBJ2-3
v_call: TRBV5-4
d_call: TRBD2

cdr3_aa: CASSSRELNYGYTF
cdr3_nt: TGTGCCAGCAGCTCTCGGGAACTTAACTATGGCTACACCTTC
clone_size: NA
cdr3_length: 14
j_call: TRBJ1-2
v_call: TRBV7-9
d_call: NA

cdr3_aa: CASSRGGSYNEQFF
cdr3_nt: TGTGCCAGCAGCCGAGGAGGGTCCTACAATGAGCAGTTCTTC
clone_size: NA
cdr3_length: 14
j_call: TRBJ2-1
v_call: TRBV14
d_call: NA

cdr3_aa: CASSPASGAGELFF
cdr3_nt: TGTGCCAGCAGCCCGGCTAGCGGGGCCGGGGAGCTGTTTTTT
clone_size: few
cdr3_length: 14
j_call: TRBJ2-2
v_call: TRBV9
d_call: TRBD2

cdr3_aa: CASSVLNEQFF
cdr3_nt: TGTGCCAGCTCCGTCTTGAATGAGCAGTTCTTC
clone_size: NA
cdr3_length: 11
j_call: TRBJ2-1
v_call: TRBV2
d_call: NA

cdr3_aa: CASSLAEGALGNSPLHF
cdr3_nt: TGTGCCAGCAGCTTAGCCGAGGGGGCGCTGGGTAATTCACCCCTCCACTTT
clone_size: NA
cdr3_length: 17
j_call: TRBJ1-6
v_call: TRBV7-2
d_call: TRBD1

cdr3_aa: CASSLDYRGGGGEKLFF
cdr3_nt: TGTGCCAGCAGCTTAGATTACCGTGGGGGCGGAGGGGAAAAACTGTTTTTT
clone_size: NA
cdr3_length: 17
j_call: TRBJ1-4
v_call: TRBV7-2
d_call: NA